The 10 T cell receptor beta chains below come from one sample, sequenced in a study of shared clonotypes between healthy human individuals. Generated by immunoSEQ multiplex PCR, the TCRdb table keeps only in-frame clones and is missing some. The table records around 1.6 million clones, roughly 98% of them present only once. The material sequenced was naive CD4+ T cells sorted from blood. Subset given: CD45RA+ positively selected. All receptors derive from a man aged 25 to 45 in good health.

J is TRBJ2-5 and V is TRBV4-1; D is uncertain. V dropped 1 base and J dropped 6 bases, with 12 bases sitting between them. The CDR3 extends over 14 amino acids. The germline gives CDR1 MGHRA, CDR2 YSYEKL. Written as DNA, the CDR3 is TGCGCCAGCAGCCAAGTTGAGACCGAGCAGACCCAGTACTTC. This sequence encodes CASSQVETEQTQYF.

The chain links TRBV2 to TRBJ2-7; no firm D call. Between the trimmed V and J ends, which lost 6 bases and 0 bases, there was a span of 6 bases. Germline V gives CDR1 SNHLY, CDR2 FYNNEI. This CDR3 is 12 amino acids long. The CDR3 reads CASRGPSYEQYF. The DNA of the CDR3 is TGTGCCAGCAGAGGGCCCTCCTACGAGCAGTACTTC.

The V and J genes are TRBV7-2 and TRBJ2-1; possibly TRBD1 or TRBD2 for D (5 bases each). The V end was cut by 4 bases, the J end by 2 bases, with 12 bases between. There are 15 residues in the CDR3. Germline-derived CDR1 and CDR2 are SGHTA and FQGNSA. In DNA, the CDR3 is TGTGCCAGCAGCTGGGGACCGGCAACCTACAATGAGCAGTTCTTC. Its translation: CASSWGPATYNEQFF. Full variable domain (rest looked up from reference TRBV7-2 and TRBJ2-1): GAGVSQSPSNKVTEKGKDVELRCDPISGHTALYWYRQSLGQGLEFLIYFQGNSAPDKSGLPSDRFSAERTGGSVSTLTIQRTQQEDSAVYLCASSWGPATYNEQFFGPGTRLTVL.

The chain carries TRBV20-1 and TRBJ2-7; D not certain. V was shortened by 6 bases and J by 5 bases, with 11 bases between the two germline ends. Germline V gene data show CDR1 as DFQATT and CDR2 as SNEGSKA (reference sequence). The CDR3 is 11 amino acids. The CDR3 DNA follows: TGCAGTGCGAACACTGGAAACGAGCAGTACTTC. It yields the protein CSANTGNEQYF.

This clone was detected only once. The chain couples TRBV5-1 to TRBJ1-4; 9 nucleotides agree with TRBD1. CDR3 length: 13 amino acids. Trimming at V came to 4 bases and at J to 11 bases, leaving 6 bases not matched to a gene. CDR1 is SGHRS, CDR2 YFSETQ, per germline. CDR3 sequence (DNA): TGCGCCAGCAGCCCCTTAGGGACAGGGAAACTGTTTTTT. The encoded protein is CASSPLGTGKLFF.

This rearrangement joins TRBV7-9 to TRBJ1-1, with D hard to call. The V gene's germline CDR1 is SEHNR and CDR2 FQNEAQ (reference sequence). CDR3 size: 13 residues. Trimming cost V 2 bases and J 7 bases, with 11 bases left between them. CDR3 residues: CASSLKDWVEAFF. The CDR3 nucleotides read TGTGCCAGCAGCTTAAAAGACTGGGTTGAAGCTTTCTTT.

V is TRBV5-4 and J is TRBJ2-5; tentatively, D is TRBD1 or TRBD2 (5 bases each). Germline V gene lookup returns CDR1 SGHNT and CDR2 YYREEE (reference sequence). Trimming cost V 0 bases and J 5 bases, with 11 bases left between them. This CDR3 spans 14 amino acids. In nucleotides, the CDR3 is TGTGCCAGCAGCTTGGCCGGGGCCGGCGAGACCCAGTACTTC. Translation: CASSLAGAGETQYF.

CDR3 DNA: TGTGCCAGCATTCTGACTAGCGGGAGTCATGGTGAGCAGTTCTTC. Encoded protein: CASILTSGSHGEQFF. This chain joins TRBV6-1 and TRBJ2-1, with 12 bases fitting TRBD2. Per the germline V gene, CDR1 is MNHNS and CDR2 is SASEGT. There are 15 residues in the CDR3. V lost 7 bases and J lost 9; bases outside the gene matches: 10.

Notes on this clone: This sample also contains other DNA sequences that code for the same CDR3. This CDR3 reads CASSPRWDTEAFF. The CDR3 DNA is TGTGCCAGCAGCCCCCGATGGGACACTGAAGCTTTCTTT. The V call is TRBV14, the J call TRBJ1-1; unclear D gene. V was shortened by 4 bases and J by 3 bases, with 9 bases between the two germline ends. The V gene's germline CDR1 is SGHDN and CDR2 FVKESK. This CDR3 is 13 amino acids long.

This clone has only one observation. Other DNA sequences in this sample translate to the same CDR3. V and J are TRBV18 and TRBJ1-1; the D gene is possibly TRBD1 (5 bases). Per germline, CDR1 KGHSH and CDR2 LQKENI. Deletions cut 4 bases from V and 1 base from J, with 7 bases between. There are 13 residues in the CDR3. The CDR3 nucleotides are TGTGCCAGCTCACAGGGGACGAACACTGAAGCTTTCTTT. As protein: CASSQGTNTEAFF.